What follows describes a single T cell receptor beta chain. This clonotype was counted only a few times. No cognate antigen has been identified for it. Base quality data are lacking; no much larger clone is found one base away. These data come from a study of vaccination and CD4 T cells after COVID-19 (dated by TCRdb to between 2021 and 2024). Background on the whole study: Convalescent patients had a positive SARS-CoV-2 result on nasal swab PCR, and of these patients, some ten had mild disease and one had severe disease. The convalescent cohort included six males and four females, with two Hispanic individuals, seven Caucasians, two Asians and one multiracial person. Participants got two doses of the Pfizer-BioNTech BNT162b2 vaccine (n=8) or two doses of the Moderna mRNA-1273 vaccine (n=2). The spike-specific CD4+ TCR repertoire was compared before and after mRNA vaccination in over nine COVID-19 convalescent patients and a handful of infection-naive healthy vaccine recipients. Post-COVID blood samples were collected from convalescent patients a median of roughly 100 days after diagnosis, with a range of about 30 to 170 days. The time from the second vaccine dose to post-vaccine blood sampling had a median of approximately 72 days and ranged from about 14 to 250 days. Culture stimuli were overlapping spike peptide pools from SARS-CoV-2 and from the common cold coronaviruses HCoV-NL63, HCoV-OC43 and HCoV-229E. Control cultures used a CEFX viral epitope pool as positive control, an HIV-1 Nef peptide pool as negative control, or no peptide. Study-wide findings and limitations: The median count of SARS-CoV-2-reactive clonotypes went up from 21 after infection to 35 to 40 after vaccination, although the change was not significant. Among convalescent patients, a median roughly 90% of the SARS-CoV-2-reactive clones seen after vaccination appeared only after vaccination, which suggests priming specific to the vaccine. The study included relatively few convalescent patients and did not analyze early timepoints after natural infection. Of the vaccine-specific clones found in convalescent patients, nearly all (304 of 307) were mono-reactive for SARS-CoV-2 spike instead of being cross-reactive with common cold coronaviruses.

Sequences DFQATT (CDR1) and SNEGSKA (CDR2) are obtained from the germline V gene (reference sequence). The CDR3 numbers 16 residues from cysteine through phenylalanine. Of all the DNA, just the CDR3 is kept, 48 bases in frame from base 1. From V the trimming removes 3 bases and from J it removes 1 base, while the gene matches leave 10 bases of the junction unaccounted for. The treatment or condition tag for this specimen amounts to: approximately 11-day PBMC culture with coronavirus spike peptide pools or control peptides (ViraFEST assay). To expand antigen-specific T cells with peptide pools and then pick out the expanded clonotypes through TCR sequencing, the study relied on the ViraFEST assay. Positive SARS-CoV-2 PCR tests in the convalescent patients dated from March to December 2020, before Alpha, Beta and Delta variants emerged in the United States. Each well held two million PBMCs cultured with approximately 9.1 ug/ml peptide pools in IMDM containing 5% human AB serum and approximately 10 IU/ml IL-2. On days 3 and 7, half of the culture medium was replaced with fresh IL-2-containing medium. After approximately eleven days of culture, CD4+ T cells were isolated by negative selection using the EasySep CD4+ T cell isolation kit. Ficoll-Paque Plus gradient centrifugation was used to isolate PBMCs from whole blood, and the isolated PBMCs were then either used fresh or cryopreserved at -140C. In general, triplicate wells were set up for every culture condition.

The method was PCR. TCR sequencing of DNA from cultured CD4+ T cells used the Oncomine TCR Beta short-read assay at the Johns Hopkins FTIC core. The QIAamp micro DNA kit was used to extract genomic DNA from the cultured CD4+ T cells. Oncomine TCR Beta libraries made from cultured CD4+ T cells were pooled using unique dual indexes and sequenced on an Illumina iSeq 100. The study's own analysis went as follows. Non-productive sequences were removed, and CDR3s not starting with C, not ending with F or W, or shorter than 7 amino acids were discarded. Antigen-specific clonotypes were identified with the MANAFEST web application by comparing peptide-stimulated wells with reference and other culture wells. To be called positive, a clone needed an FDR below 0.05, an odds ratio above 5, and a productive frequency above 0.1% in at least two of three replicate wells. A clonotype was classed as cross-reactive if the clonotype showed significant expansion both in SARS-CoV-2 spike wells and in at least one common cold coronavirus spike condition. Similarity between CDR3 sequences was evaluated in R version 3.6.1 using Levenshtein distances (stringdist) and unrooted phylogenetic trees (ape). In TCRdb, the public reads were trimmed at Q25 with fastp and aligned with MiXCR, with productive beta chains retained. One record per CDR3 amino acid sequence lists the most common genes and DNA. V and J calls and clone size were set by TCRdb, not the authors. This sample lists around 13,000 distinct CDR3 sequences; approximately 35% were detected once. Of the sample, around 10% is held by the ten largest clones.

This sequence uses TRBV20-1 and TRBJ2-7; TRBD2 fits 9 bases in the junction. Input material: CD4+ T cells from blood, cultured in vitro. The clonotype comes from a human donor who had recovered from COVID-19. The sequence in DNA is TGCAGTGCTAGTCAACCCTTAGCGGGAGTTTCCTACGAGCAGTACTTC. The encoded protein is CSASQPLAGVSYEQYF.